This TCR beta chain was captured by sequencing in a study of blood T cell repertoires in COVID-19. The repertoire was sequenced with immunoSEQ multiplex PCR; TCRdb's copy has only in-frame clones and lacks some. In the table there are 240,000 or so clones, about four fifths of which are singletons. This CDR3 has 13 residues. From germline, CDR1 is SGHRS and CDR2 YFSETQ. The V segment lost 5 bases and the J segment 7 bases; nucleotides outside the gene matches: 5. Input material: peripheral blood. The genes are TRBV5-1 and TRBJ1-4, with 7 bases aligning to TRBD1. This sequence was found in an elderly woman with acute or convalescent COVID-19. The CDR3 coding sequence is TGCGCCAGCAGAAGGGGGCTTGGTGAAAAACTGTTTTTT. Translation: CASRRGLGEKLFF.